The T cell receptor (beta chain) under discussion was sequenced for a study of T cell changes during pregnancy in multiple sclerosis. Assay: immunoSEQ multiplex PCR; the TCRdb copy retains only in-frame clones and omits some. The sample includes about 64,000 clones, 96% of them seen just once. Per the germline V gene, CDR1 is SGHVS and CDR2 is FNYEAQ. The CDR3 is 16 amino acids. Trimming at V came to 5 bases and at J to 6 bases, leaving 14 bases not matched to a gene. The sequencing here drew on CD8+ T cells from peripheral blood mononuclear cells, taken after pregnancy. The sequence derives from a female donor with multiple sclerosis, enrolled in a pregnancy study. The V gene is TRBV7-6, the J gene TRBJ2-7, with 9 bases identical to TRBD2. CDR3 in amino acids: CASSQPSGTSRSEQYF. The CDR3 region has the DNA TGTGCCAGCAGCCAACCCTCCGGGACTAGCCGGTCCGAGCAGTACTTC.